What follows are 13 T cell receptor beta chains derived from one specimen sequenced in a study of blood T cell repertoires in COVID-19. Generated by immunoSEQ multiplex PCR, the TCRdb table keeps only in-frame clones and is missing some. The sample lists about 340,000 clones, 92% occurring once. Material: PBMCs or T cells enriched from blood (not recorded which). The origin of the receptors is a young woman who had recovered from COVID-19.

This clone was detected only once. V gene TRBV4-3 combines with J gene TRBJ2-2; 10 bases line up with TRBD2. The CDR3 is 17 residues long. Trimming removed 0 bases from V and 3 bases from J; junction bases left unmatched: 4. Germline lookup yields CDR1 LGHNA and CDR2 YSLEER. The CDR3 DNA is TGCGCCAGCAGCCAAGATGAGCTAGCGGGAGACACCGGGGAGCTGTTTTTT. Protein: CASSQDELAGDTGELFF.

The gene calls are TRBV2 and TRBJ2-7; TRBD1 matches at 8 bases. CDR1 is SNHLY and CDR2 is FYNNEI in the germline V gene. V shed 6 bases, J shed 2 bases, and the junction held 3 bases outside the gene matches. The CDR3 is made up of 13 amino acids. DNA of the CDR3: TGTGCCAGCAGGGTACAGGGGGCCTACGAGCAGTACTTC. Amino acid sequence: CASRVQGAYEQYF.

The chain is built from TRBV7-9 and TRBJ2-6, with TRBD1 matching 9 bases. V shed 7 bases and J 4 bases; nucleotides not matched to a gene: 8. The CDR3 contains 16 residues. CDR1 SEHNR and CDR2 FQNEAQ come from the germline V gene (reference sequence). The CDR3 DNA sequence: TGTGCCAGCACCAAACAGGGGGCGGCGGGGGCCAACGTCCTGACTTTC. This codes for CASTKQGAAGANVLTF.

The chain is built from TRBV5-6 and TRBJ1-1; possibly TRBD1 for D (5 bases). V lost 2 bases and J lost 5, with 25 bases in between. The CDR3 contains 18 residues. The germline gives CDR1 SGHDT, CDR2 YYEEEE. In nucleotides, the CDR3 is TGTGCCAGCAGCTTTAACTTGGGGCCGTTGAACCCCTCTACTGAAGCTTTCTTT. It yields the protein CASSFNLGPLNPSTEAFF.

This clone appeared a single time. The CDR3 nucleotides are TGTGCCAGCAGCTCCCAGGGGGCGGAAGGCTACACCTTC. As protein: CASSSQGAEGYTF. The rearrangement joins TRBV7-8 to TRBJ1-2; 8 nucleotides line up with TRBD1. The germline V gene encodes CDR1 SGHVS and CDR2 FQNEAQ. V lost 4 bases and J lost 8; bases outside the gene matches: 6. The CDR3 covers 13 residues.

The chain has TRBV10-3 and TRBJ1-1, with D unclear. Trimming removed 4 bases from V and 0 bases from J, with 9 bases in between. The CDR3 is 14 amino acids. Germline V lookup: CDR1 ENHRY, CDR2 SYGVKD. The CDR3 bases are TGTGCCATCAGTGGGGGAGGGCTGAACACTGAAGCTTTCTTT. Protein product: CAISGGGLNTEAFF.

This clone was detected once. In nucleotides, the CDR3 is TGTGCCACCAGCAGAGATAGGAGCGGCGGAGGCGAGCAGTACTTC. The encoded protein is CATSRDRSGGGEQYF. This chain uses TRBV15 with TRBJ2-7; possible D gene TRBD2, 5 bases. CDR3 length equals 15 residues. Per the germline V gene, CDR1 is LNHNV and CDR2 is YYDKDF (reference sequence). Between the trimmed V and J ends, which lost 0 bases and 6 bases, there was a span of 15 bases.

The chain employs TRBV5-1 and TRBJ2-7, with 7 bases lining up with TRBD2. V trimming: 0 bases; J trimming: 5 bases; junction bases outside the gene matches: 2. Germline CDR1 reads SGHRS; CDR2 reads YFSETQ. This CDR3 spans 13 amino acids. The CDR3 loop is CASSLVAGDEQYF. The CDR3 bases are TGCGCCAGCAGCTTGGTTGCGGGAGACGAGCAGTACTTC. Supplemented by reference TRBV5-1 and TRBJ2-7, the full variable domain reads KAGVTQTPRYLIKTRGQQVTLSCSPISGHRSVSWYQQTPGQGLQFLFEYFSETQRNKGNFPGRFSGRQFSNSRSEMNVSTLELGDSALYLCASSLVAGDEQYFGPGTRLTVT.

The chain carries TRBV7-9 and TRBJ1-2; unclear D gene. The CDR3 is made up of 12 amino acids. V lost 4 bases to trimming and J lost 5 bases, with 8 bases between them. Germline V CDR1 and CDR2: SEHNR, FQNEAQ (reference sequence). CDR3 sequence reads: CASSSLTYGYTF. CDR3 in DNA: TGTGCCAGCAGCTCCCTTACTTATGGCTACACCTTC.

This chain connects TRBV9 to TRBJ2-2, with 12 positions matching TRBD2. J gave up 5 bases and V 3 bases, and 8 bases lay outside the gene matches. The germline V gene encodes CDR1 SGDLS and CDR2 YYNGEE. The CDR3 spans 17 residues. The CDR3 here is CASSGGLAGSGTGELFF. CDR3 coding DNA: TGTGCCAGCAGCGGAGGACTAGCGGGGAGTGGGACCGGGGAGCTGTTTTTT.

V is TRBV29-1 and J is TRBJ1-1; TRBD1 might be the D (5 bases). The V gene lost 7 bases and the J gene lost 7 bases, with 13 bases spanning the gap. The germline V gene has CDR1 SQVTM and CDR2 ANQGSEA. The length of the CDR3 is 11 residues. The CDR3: CSGGGANEAFF. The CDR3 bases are TGCAGCGGGGGGGGAGCGAATGAAGCTTTCTTT. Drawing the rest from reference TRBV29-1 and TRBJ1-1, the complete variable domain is SAVISQKPSRDICQRGTSLTIQCQVDSQVTMMFWYRQQPGQSLTLIATANQGSEATYESGFVIDKFPISRPNLTFSTLTVSNMSPEDSSIYLCSGGGANEAFFGQGTRLTVV.

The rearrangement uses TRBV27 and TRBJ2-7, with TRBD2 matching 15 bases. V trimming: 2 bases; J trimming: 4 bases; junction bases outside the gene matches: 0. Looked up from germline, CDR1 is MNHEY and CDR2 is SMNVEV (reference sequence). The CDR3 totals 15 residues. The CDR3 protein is CASSLGTSGGYEQYF. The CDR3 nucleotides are TGTGCCAGCAGTTTAGGGACTAGCGGGGGGTACGAGCAGTACTTC.

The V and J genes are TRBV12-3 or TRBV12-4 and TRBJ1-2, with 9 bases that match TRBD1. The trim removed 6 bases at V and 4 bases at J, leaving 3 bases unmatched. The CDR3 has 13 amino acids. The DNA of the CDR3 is TGTGCCAGCAGGCAGGACAGGGGCTATGGCTACACCTTC. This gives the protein CASRQDRGYGYTF.